This T cell receptor (beta chain) derives from a study of cytomegalovirus exposure and HLA in healthy donors. The data were produced by immunoSEQ multiplex PCR, yet TCRdb's version contains in-frame clones alone and is incomplete. The sample includes some 140,000 clones, more than 70% of them seen just once. The CDR3 runs 16 residues. Germline CDR1 and CDR2: MNHNS and SASEGT. V was clipped by 1 base and J by 6 bases; unmatched bases: 7. Sequencing was done on a sample of PBMCs. The receptor's source is a human donor in good health. This chain joins TRBV6-1 and TRBJ2-1; 9 bases are shared with TRBD2. CDR3 nucleotide sequence: TGTGCCAGCAGTGAAGGTTCTAGCGGGAAAGGCAATGAGCAGTTCTTC. Protein: CASSEGSSGKGNEQFF.